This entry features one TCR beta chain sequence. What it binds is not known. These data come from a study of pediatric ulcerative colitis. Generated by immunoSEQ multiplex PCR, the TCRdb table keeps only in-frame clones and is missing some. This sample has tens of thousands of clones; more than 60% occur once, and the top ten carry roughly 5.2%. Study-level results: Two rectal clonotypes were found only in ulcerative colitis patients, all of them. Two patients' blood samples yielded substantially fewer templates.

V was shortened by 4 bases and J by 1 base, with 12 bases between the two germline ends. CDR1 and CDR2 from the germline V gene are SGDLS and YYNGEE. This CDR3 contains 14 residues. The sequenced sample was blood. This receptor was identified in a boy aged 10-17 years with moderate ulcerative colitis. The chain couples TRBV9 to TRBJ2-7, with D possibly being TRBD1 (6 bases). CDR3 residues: CASSFRQVSYEQYF. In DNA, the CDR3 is TGTGCCAGCAGCTTCCGACAGGTGTCCTACGAGCAGTACTTC.